The following is a T cell receptor beta chain sequence with its context. The antigen is undetermined. Clones were sequenced by immunoSEQ multiplex PCR, and TCRdb holds only the in-frame ones, with some missing. The sample shows approximately 20,000 clones, around 81% of them seen only once. This sample stems from a study of PD-1 blockade in classical Hodgkin lymphoma. For the study at large: Patients in the cohort were put on intravenous nivolumab, 3 mg/kg every 2 weeks. Regarding the study as a whole: The diversity seen at baseline in complete responders resembled that of newly diagnosed patients. Newly diagnosed patients had baseline TCR diversity that was reportedly lower than that of healthy donors.

J was trimmed by 9 bases and V by 6 bases; bases with no gene match: 4. The germline V gene encodes CDR1 SNHLY and CDR2 FYNNEI. The CDR3 is 14 amino acids. After autologous stem cell transplantation all patients relapsed, and prior brentuximab vedotin exposure differed between cohorts. Best overall response was complete response, partial response or progressive disease in these relapsed/refractory classical Hodgkin lymphoma patients. The chain combines TRBV2 with TRBJ2-1; 14 bases line up with TRBD2. The TCR sequence derives from a human donor with classical Hodgkin lymphoma. Sequenced material: peripheral blood mononuclear cells (PBMCs), taken before the second cycle of nivolumab. CDR3 DNA sequence: TGTGCCAGCAGCTCGGGACTAGCGGGAGTTGAGCAGTTCTTC. This translates into CASSSGLAGVEQFF.